The present T cell receptor (beta chain) was sequenced within a study of human T cells and chemical hapten exposure. Study-wide context: Diphenylcyclopropenone was administered weekly to the scalp of patients throughout the approximately 25-week study. Variation in per-sample TCR yields came mainly from small pooled library volume differences.

TCRdb reprocessed the RACE reads via MiXCR and lists one record per CDR3 protein. There are tens of thousands of distinct CDR3 sequences in the sample; 9.5% to 13% occur only once, and approximately 5.2% lies in the top ten. Trimming pared 6 bases from V and 0 bases from J, leaving 20 bases between. The CDR3 covers 17 residues. The germline gives CDR1 MNHEY, CDR2 SVGEGT. Stated time point: pre-sensitization, week 0. Treatment: therapeutic diphenylcyclopropenone sensitization with weekly scalp DPC. The sample was whole blood, taken in connection with sensitization to the hapten diphenylcyclopropenone (DPC). This sequence was found in a woman in her forties or fifties with alopecia areata. Some clones in this sample may be carry-over from other donors' samples. J is TRBJ1-1 and V is TRBV6-2 or TRBV6-3; D gene unclear. CDR3 region: CASRSYGERVLNTEAFF. CDR3 DNA sequence: TGTGCCAGCAGGTCGTATGGGGAGCGGGTCTTGAACACTGAAGCTTTCTTT.